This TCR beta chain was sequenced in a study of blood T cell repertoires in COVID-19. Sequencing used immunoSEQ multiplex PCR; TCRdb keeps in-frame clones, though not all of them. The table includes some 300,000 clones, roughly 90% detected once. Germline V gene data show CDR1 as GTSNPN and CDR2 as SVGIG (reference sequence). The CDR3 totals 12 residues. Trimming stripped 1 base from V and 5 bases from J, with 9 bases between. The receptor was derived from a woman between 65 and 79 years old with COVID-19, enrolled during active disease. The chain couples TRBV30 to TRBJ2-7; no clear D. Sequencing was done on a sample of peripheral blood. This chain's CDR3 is CAWSGVVNEQYF. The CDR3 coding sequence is TGTGCCTGGAGTGGCGTTGTGAACGAGCAGTACTTC.